This T cell receptor (beta chain) was recorded in a study of T cells in Graves' hyperthyroidism and ophthalmopathy. Graves' hyperthyroidism was deemed stable absent ophthalmopathy progression within 18 months. TCR beta CDR3 regions were amplified from RNA transcripts. The TCR CDR3 first-round RT-PCR relied on the HTBI primer set. From the multiplex PCR reads, TCRdb called clonotypes with MiXCR, one entry per CDR3 protein. The sample carries some 550,000 distinct CDR3 sequences, roughly 20% recorded once. After removal of 6 bases from V and 5 bases from J, the junction contained 7 bases not matched to a gene. The CDR3 runs to 13 residues. Germline V gene lookup returns CDR1 DFQATT and CDR2 SNEGSKA (reference sequence). There are a few counts of this clonotype.

The chain couples TRBV20-1 to TRBJ2-5, with 9 bases aligning to TRBD2. This sequence was found in a man younger than 30 with Graves' hyperthyroidism. Sequenced: blood. The CDR3 DNA reads as TGCAGTGCCCCGACTAGCGGTCGGGAGACCCAGTACTTC. Translation gives CSAPTSGRETQYF.